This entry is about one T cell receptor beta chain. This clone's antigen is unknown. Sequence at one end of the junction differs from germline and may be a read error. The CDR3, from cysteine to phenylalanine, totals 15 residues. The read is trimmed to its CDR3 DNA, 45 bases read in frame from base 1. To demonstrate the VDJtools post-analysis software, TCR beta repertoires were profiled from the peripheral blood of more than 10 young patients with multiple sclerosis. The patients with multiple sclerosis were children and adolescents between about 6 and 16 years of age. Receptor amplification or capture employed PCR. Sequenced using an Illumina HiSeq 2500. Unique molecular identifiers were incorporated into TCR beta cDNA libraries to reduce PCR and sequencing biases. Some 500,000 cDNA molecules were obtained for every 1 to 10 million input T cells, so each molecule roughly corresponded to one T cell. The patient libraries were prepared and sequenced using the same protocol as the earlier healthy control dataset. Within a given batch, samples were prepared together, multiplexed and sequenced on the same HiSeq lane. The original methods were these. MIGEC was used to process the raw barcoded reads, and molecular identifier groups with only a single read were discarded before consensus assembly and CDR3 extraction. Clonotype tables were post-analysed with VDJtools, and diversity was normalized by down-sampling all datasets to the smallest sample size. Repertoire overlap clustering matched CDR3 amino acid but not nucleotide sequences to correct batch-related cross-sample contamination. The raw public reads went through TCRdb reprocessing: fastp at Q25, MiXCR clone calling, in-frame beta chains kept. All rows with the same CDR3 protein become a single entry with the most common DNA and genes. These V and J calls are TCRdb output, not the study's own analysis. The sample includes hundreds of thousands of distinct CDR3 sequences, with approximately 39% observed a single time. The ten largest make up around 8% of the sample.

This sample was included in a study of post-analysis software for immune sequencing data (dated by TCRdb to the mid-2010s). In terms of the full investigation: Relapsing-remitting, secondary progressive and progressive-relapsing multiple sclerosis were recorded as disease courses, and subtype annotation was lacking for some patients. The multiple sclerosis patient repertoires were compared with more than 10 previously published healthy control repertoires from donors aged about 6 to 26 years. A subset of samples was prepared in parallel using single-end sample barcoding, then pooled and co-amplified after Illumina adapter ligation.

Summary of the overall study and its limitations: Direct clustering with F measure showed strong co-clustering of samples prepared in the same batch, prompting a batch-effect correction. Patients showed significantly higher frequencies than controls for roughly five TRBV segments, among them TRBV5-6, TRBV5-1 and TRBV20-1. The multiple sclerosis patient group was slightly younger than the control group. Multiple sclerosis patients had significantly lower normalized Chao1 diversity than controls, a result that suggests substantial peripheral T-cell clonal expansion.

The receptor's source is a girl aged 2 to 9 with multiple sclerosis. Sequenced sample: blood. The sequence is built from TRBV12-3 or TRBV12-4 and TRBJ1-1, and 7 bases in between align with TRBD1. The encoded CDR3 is CTSSLAPGGNTEAFF. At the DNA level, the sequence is TGTACCAGCAGTTTAGCTCCAGGGGGGAACACTGAAGCTTTCTTT.